What follows describes a single T cell receptor beta chain. Its antigen target is currently unknown. No base-level quality is on record; no much larger clone is a single base apart. The CDR3 regions of human TCRbeta chains were subjected to immunosequencing. The original methods were these. TCRs in the repertoires were matched against a reference library of SARS-CoV-2-specific TCRs that had been generated with the MIRA antigen-specificity platform. Breadth meant the fraction of unique TCRs that were SARS-CoV-2-associated, whereas depth meant the fraction of total T cells that were SARS-CoV-2-associated. Using the MIRA data, each spike-specific TCR was mapped to the spike region that the TCR reacts to and placed in a CD4 or CD8 class. Log10-transformed breadth and depth values were compared by one-way ANOVA with Sidak's multiple comparisons tests. The table comes from immuneACCESS by way of TCRdb, which keeps in-frame sequences with V and J called. Part of the clones is missing from these tables; in studies checked, under half for an unresolved V gene and the rest for unknown reasons. That table supplies the V and J calls and clone size; D and trimming were determined from the DNA. The sample data list 90,000 to 120,000 clones, and roughly 92% of these were observed just once. 4.5% to 5% of the sample lies in the top ten.

The time point label for this specimen denotes: baseline before first vaccination. Vaccinee samples were obtained from the UK trials COV001 and COV002, which included a single-blind randomized controlled phase 2/3 trial of AZD1222 (ChAdOx1 nCoV-19) in healthy adults. For TCRbeta chain sequencing, PBMC samples were collected from trial participants at day 0 and at day 28 after the second dose. This specimen belongs to a study of T cell responses to AZD1222 COVID-19 vaccine (dated by TCRdb to the early 2020s). Regarding the research as a whole: Because spike-specific TCR depth and breadth did not differ between the two schedules, AZD1222 recipients who got a second dose at roughly 4 weeks were pooled with those who got a second dose at roughly 12 weeks. Enrollment into the trials was organized by age into subgroups of 18-55, 56-69 and 70-plus years, and those subgroups contained about 160, 30 and 59 TCR-sequenced participants, respectively. TCR sequencing covered fewer than 250 trial participants: 200 to 220 given two doses of AZD1222 and 26 given two doses of MenACWY control vaccine. Overall study results and their limits: Participants were mostly white British and included more females than males, and it was suggested by the authors that clonal diversity may have been underestimated. After two AZD1222 doses, spike-specific TCR breadth and depth were significantly higher than at day 0 and than in MenACWY recipients. Reportedly, almost half of the unique spike-specific TCRs recognized epitopes lying outside the regions that are mutated in the B.1.351 and B.1.1.7 variants. Because no samples from the day 14 peak response were available, repertoires could be characterized only after the peak T cell response. Conclusions about previously exposed vaccinees were limited because only a handful of AZD1222 recipients were SARS-CoV-2 seropositive at baseline. The whole spike protein was spanned by vaccine-associated CD4 TCRs, and dominant responses were seen in regions 160-218 and 743-854. The 56-69-year group was small, and its depth increase did not reach significance, likely because of low power.

The sequencing here drew on peripheral blood, taken on day 0 of AZD1222 vaccination. The sequence was obtained from an adult in good health.

At the DNA level, the sequence is TGTGCCAGCTCACACAAGACAGGGGCGACAACTAATGAAAAACTGTTTTTT. The encoded protein is CASSHKTGATTNEKLFF. The chain uses TRBV18 and TRBJ1-4; 8 of the junction bases match TRBD1. V lost 4 bases and J lost 0 bases, and the count of bases not matched to a germline gene is 7. The cysteine opens and the phenylalanine closes a CDR3 of 17 amino acids. The only DNA kept is the CDR3, 51 bases in frame from the first base. Taken from the germline V gene, the CDR1 and CDR2 loops are KGHSH and LQKENI. With the rest looked up from the reference TRBV18 and TRBJ1-4 genes rather than sequenced, the full variable domain is NAGVMQNPRHLVRRRGQEARLRCSPMKGHSHVYWYRQLPEEGLKFMVYLQKENIIDESGMPKERFSAEFPKEGPSILRIQQVVRGDSAAYFCASSHKTGATTNEKLFFGSGTQLSVL.